The clone carrying this T cell receptor (beta chain) was recorded at least ten times. What it recognizes is unknown. With 0 bases removed from V and 7 bases from J, the gap between germline ends came to 10 bases. CDR1 LNHNV and CDR2 YYDKDF come from the germline V gene (reference sequence). This CDR3 is 14 amino acids long. This entry is derived from a study of regulatory T cells in long-lasting Graves disease. Overall study results and limits: It was in persistent disease that TRBV28, TRBJ1-2 and TRBJ2-5 were favored.

Time point specified: newly diagnosed GD, antithyroid drugs for less than 3 months. From RNA extracted from PBMCs, the TCR library was made. CDR3 regions were amplified by Arm-PCR using iRepertoire HTBI primers to build TCR beta libraries. One entry per CDR3 protein results from TCRdb running MiXCR on the multiplex PCR reads. The data contain 680,000 or so distinct CDR3 sequences, around 17% of them singletons. These data are also associated with another study on T cells in Graves' hyperthyroidism and ophthalmopathy. This second report adds: First-round RT-PCR of the TCR CDR3 relied on the HTBI primer set. Onset of ophthalmopathy came a median roughly 6.5 months after the model predicted it.

This TCR was recovered from a woman aged 25 to 45 with Graves disease. The specimen was peripheral blood mononuclear cells (PBMCs), collected at new diagnosis, from a patient treated with antithyroid drugs. The chain links TRBV15 to TRBJ2-1; D ambiguous. CDR3 amino acids: CATSRDGQVNEQFF. CDR3 DNA: TGTGCCACCAGCAGAGATGGGCAGGTTAATGAGCAGTTCTTC.